This T cell receptor (beta chain) was identified during a study of PD-1 blockade in classical Hodgkin lymphoma. General study points: Newly diagnosed patients were said to have less baseline TCR diversity than healthy donors did. What drove the repertoire differences, possibly disease activity or prior therapy, has not been defined.

The germline gives CDR1 SGHNT, CDR2 YYREEE (reference sequence). This CDR3 comprises 19 residues. The V gene end was trimmed by 0 bases and the J gene end by 1 base; junction bases not matched to a gene: 12. TCRdb keeps only in-frame clones here, not all; method: immunoSEQ multiplex PCR. The sample lists about 25,000 clones, more than 80% occurring once. With respect to this clone: Its target is not known.

The time point is: newly diagnosed, previously untreated cHL patient sample. Thawed PBMCs were the source of CD4+ T cells, purified by magnetic negative selection. Sequences were obtained from CD4+ T cells from blood. The rearrangement joins TRBV5-4 to TRBJ2-2; 7 bases line up with TRBD2. The source is a human donor with classical Hodgkin lymphoma. CDR3 coding DNA: TGTGCCAGCAGCTTGGGAGGAAGTAGCGGGCTACTGAACACCGGGGAGCTGTTTTTT. It specifies CASSLGGSSGLLNTGELFF.